The 20 T cell receptor beta chains reported below all come from one sample, sequenced in a study of response to subunit inactivated influenza vaccine. TCRdb fed the RT-PCR reads into MiXCR, producing one record per CDR3 protein. Here the sample spans 710,000 or so distinct CDR3 sequences, about a sixth being singletons. Sample: PBMCs from blood, taken 11 to 12 days after vaccination. The receptors originated from a man in his fifties who received an inactivated influenza vaccine.

The chain is built from TRBV7-8 and TRBJ2-1; TRBD2 matches 14 bases. The germline V gene encodes CDR1 SGHVS and CDR2 FQNEAQ. The J segment lost 10 bases and the V segment lost 5 bases, leaving 7 bases of the junction unmatched. The length of the CDR3 is 15 residues. The CDR3 reads CASSGGTSGGQEQFF. The CDR3 nucleotides are TGTGCCAGCAGCGGCGGGACTAGCGGGGGTCAAGAGCAGTTCTTC. The whole variable domain, remainder taken from reference TRBV7-8 and TRBJ2-1, is GAGVSQSPRYKVAKRGQDVALRCDPISGHVSLFWYQQALGQGPEFLTYFQNEAQLDKSGLPSDRFFAERPEGSVSTLKIQRTQQEDSAVYLCASSGGTSGGQEQFFGPGTRLTVL.

This clonotype appeared a few times. The chain has TRBV27 and TRBJ2-7; 10 bases match TRBD1. This CDR3 comprises 14 residues. V dropped 3 bases and J dropped 5; count of bases not matched to a gene: 4. Germline V CDR1 and CDR2: MNHEY, SMNVEV (reference sequence). The CDR3 sequence is CASSFSTGGDEQYF. CDR3 nucleotide sequence: TGTGCCAGCAGTTTCTCGACAGGGGGCGACGAGCAGTACTTC.

V gene TRBV10-1 combines with J gene TRBJ2-1, with TRBD1 identical over 8 bases. Germline V lookup: CDR1 WNHNN, CDR2 SYGVQD (reference sequence). The CDR3 sequence is 16 residues long. The trim removed 6 bases at V and 0 bases at J, leaving 7 bases unmatched. Here the CDR3 reads CASRPDRGSSYNEQFF. DNA of the CDR3: TGCGCCAGCAGGCCTGACAGGGGAAGCTCCTACAATGAGCAGTTCTTC.

This clonotype appeared many times. CDR3 DNA: TGTGCCAGCAGTTACCTCCCGGACATTAGCTCCTACGAGCAGTACTTC. Translated: CASSYLPDISSYEQYF. The chain has TRBV5-5 and TRBJ2-7, with D perhaps TRBD1 (5 bases). The CDR3 totals 16 residues. V was clipped by 5 bases and J by 0 bases, with 18 bases between them. The V gene's germline CDR1 is SGHKS and CDR2 YYEKEE (reference sequence).

This clonotype was observed at least ten times. The chain has TRBV18 and TRBJ1-2; D unresolved. The ends were cut back, 3 bases at V and 4 bases at J, with 9 bases in the middle. The CDR3 extends over 13 amino acids. Looked up from germline, CDR1 is KGHSH and CDR2 is LQKENI. CDR3 residues: CASSPDGPYGYTF. The CDR3 nucleotides are TGTGCCAGCTCACCTGATGGGCCCTATGGCTACACCTTC.

This clonotype was recorded a few times. V usage is TRBV7-3 and J usage is TRBJ1-1; TRBD1 might be the D (6 bases). The CDR3 loop spans 12 amino acids. With 5 bases removed from V and 11 bases from J, the gap between germline ends came to 15 bases. CDR1 is SGHTA, CDR2 FQGTGA, per germline. CDR3 amino acids: CASSGPQGEAFF. CDR3 sequence (DNA): TGTGCCAGCAGCGGTCCACAGGGTGAGGCTTTCTTT.

The chain has TRBV29-1 and TRBJ1-3; a possible D gene is TRBD1 (5 bases). The CDR3 runs to 13 residues. V lost 6 bases and J lost 2, with 11 bases in between. Looked up from germline, CDR1 is SQVTM and CDR2 is ANQGSEA. This CDR3 is CSVAREAGNTIYF. The CDR3 region has the DNA TGCAGCGTCGCCAGGGAGGCTGGAAACACCATATATTTT.

The rearrangement joins TRBV2 to TRBJ2-5; D ambiguous. Germline loops: CDR1 SNHLY, CDR2 FYNNEI. The CDR3 spans 13 residues. V was pared by 6 bases and J by 1 base, with 9 bases between. The CDR3 spells CASSKNGQETQYF. Here the CDR3 DNA reads TGTGCCAGCAGCAAAAACGGCCAAGAGACCCAGTACTTC.

The sample holds many counts of this clonotype. The V and J genes are TRBV27 and TRBJ2-5; D is possibly TRBD1 or TRBD2 (5 bases each). Germline CDR1 and CDR2: MNHEY and SMNVEV (reference sequence). This CDR3 has 14 residues. With 0 bases removed from V and 3 bases from J, the gap between germline ends came to 8 bases. DNA of the CDR3: TGTGCCAGCAGTTTATCAGGGACCGAAGAGACCCAGTACTTC. It translates to CASSLSGTEETQYF.

This clonotype occurred many times. The chain couples TRBV12-3 or TRBV12-4 to TRBJ2-1; 12 positions match TRBD2. The CDR3 runs 15 residues. V shed 7 bases, J shed 5 bases, and the junction held 6 bases outside the gene matches. The CDR3 DNA is TGTGCCAGCAAGATACTAGCGGGAGGAGACAATGAGCAGTTCTTC. This translates into CASKILAGGDNEQFF.

The rearrangement joins TRBV20-1 to TRBJ2-7; tentative D call: TRBD2 (6 bases). V shed 4 bases and J shed 3 bases, with 13 bases lying between them. CDR3 length: 13 residues. Germline lookup yields CDR1 DFQATT and CDR2 SNEGSKA (reference sequence). This chain's CDR3 is CSATGDSGYEQYF. The CDR3, as DNA: TGCAGTGCTACGGGCGATAGCGGCTACGAGCAGTACTTC.

This clonotype was seen only a few times. The gene calls are TRBV28 and TRBJ2-2; D is ambiguous. Trimming removed 4 bases at V and 4 bases at J, with 13 bases between. CDR1 and CDR2 (germline): MDHEN, SYDVKM. The CDR3 extends over 15 amino acids. Here the CDR3 reads CASSYPRRFTGELFF. CDR3 in DNA: TGTGCCAGCAGTTACCCCCGACGGTTCACCGGGGAGCTGTTTTTT. Combining the CDR3 with reference TRBV28 and TRBJ2-2 gives the whole variable domain DVKVTQSSRYLVKRTGEKVFLECVQDMDHENMFWYRQDPGLGLRLIYFSYDVKMKEKGDIPEGYSVSREKKERFSLILESASTNQTSMYLCASSYPRRFTGELFFGEGSRLTVL.

This clonotype turned up a few times. This chain uses TRBV29-1 with TRBJ2-2; D gene uncertain. Germline V gene lookup returns CDR1 SQVTM and CDR2 ANQGSEA. The V and J ends lost 6 bases and 4 bases respectively, with 15 bases between them. The CDR3 contains 14 residues. CDR3 residues: CSVDNGPSTGELFF. In DNA, the CDR3 is TGCAGCGTCGACAACGGGCCCTCCACCGGGGAGCTGTTTTTT.

This clonotype was seen a handful of times. The V gene is TRBV10-3, the J gene TRBJ2-7, with TRBD2 as a possible D gene (5 bases). The CDR3 covers 15 residues. Trimming removed 10 bases from V and 3 bases from J, with 22 bases in between. CDR1 ENHRY and CDR2 SYGVKD come from the germline V gene. The CDR3 DNA reads TGTGCCAGCTTAAACACGCACGGGGTAGTCTACGAGCAGTACTTC. Its translation is CASLNTHGVVYEQYF.

This clonotype appeared a few times. The gene calls are TRBV6-5 and TRBJ2-7, with 10 positions matching TRBD1. In germline, CDR1 is MNHEY, CDR2 SVGAGI. CDR3 length equals 15 residues. J was trimmed by 6 bases and V by 2 bases; bases with no gene match: 7. The CDR3 loop reads CASSYRPGTGVEQYF. In DNA form, the CDR3 reads TGTGCCAGCAGTTACCGACCCGGGACAGGGGTCGAGCAGTACTTC.

This clonotype was observed a handful of times. The rearrangement links TRBV11-1 to TRBJ1-2; 10 positions match TRBD1. J gave up 5 bases and V 4 bases, and 16 bases lay outside the gene matches. The CDR3 extends over 18 amino acids. In germline, CDR1 is SGHAT, CDR2 FQDESV (reference sequence). The CDR3, as DNA: TGTGCCAGCAGCTCCCCGACAGGGGGCGGATCGGTTGGGTATGGCTACACCTTC. Translation: CASSSPTGGGSVGYGYTF.

This sequence joins TRBV7-2 and TRBJ2-2, with a weak D call TRBD1 (5 bases). The CDR3 extends over 15 amino acids. Germline V gives CDR1 SGHTA, CDR2 FQGNSA. Trimming took off 3 bases at V and 0 bases at J, with 8 bases between the two ends. The CDR3 sequence is CASSFIRANTGELFF. CDR3 DNA: TGTGCCAGCAGCTTCATCAGGGCGAACACCGGGGAGCTGTTTTTT. Full variable domain (remainder filled in from reference TRBV7-2 and TRBJ2-2): GAGVSQSPSNKVTEKGKDVELRCDPISGHTALYWYRQSLGQGLEFLIYFQGNSAPDKSGLPSDRFSAERTGGSVSTLTIQRTQQEDSAVYLCASSFIRANTGELFFGEGSRLTVL.

The V call is TRBV7-3, the J call TRBJ2-3; tentatively, D is TRBD1 (6 bases). The germline gives CDR1 SGHTA, CDR2 FQGTGA. V was clipped by 3 bases and J by 2 bases, with 12 bases between them. The CDR3 loop spans 15 amino acids. The CDR3 sequence: CASSFEGHHTDTQYF. The CDR3 nucleotides are TGTGCCAGCAGCTTTGAGGGACACCACACAGATACGCAGTATTTT.

This chain joins TRBV5-5 and TRBJ2-7; possibly TRBD2 for D (5 bases). This CDR3 has 14 residues. Germline CDR1 and CDR2: SGHKS and YYEKEE (reference sequence). V lost 4 bases and J lost 1, with 12 bases in between. Written as DNA, the CDR3 is TGTGCCAGCAGCCCTGGGAGTGCGTCCTACGAGCAGTACTTC. As protein: CASSPGSASYEQYF.

This clonotype was seen more than once but under ten times. The chain links TRBV11-2 to TRBJ2-3; TRBD2 matches at 10 bases. Per germline, CDR1 SGHAT and CDR2 FQNNGV. The CDR3 runs to 16 residues. V lost 0 bases to trimming and J lost 7 bases; unmatched junction nucleotides: 7. The CDR3 nucleotides read TGTGCCAGCAGCTTAGATCTAGCGGGAGTAGCCCATACGCAGTATTTT. Translating it yields CASSLDLAGVAHTQYF.